The 5 T cell receptor beta chains below all came from one sample that was sequenced in a study of T cell repertoires in aging, cancer and after chemotherapy. Peripheral blood genomic DNA, not sorted cells or RNA, was the template. TRB rearrangements spanning V, D and J were amplified using mixed TRB-A/B primers. In TCRdb, the multiplex PCR reads were re-called with MiXCR into one record per CDR3 protein. The table lists about 1,800 distinct CDR3 sequences, 36% of them singletons. The sequenced material came from blood. The origin of the receptors is a human donor with a solid tumor.

This clonotype was seen a handful of times. The chain carries TRBV6-1 and TRBJ1-3, with 8 bases that match TRBD1. CDR1 is MNHNS and CDR2 is SASEGT in the germline V gene. Unmatched junction bases numbered 8, after V lost 5 bases and J lost 2 bases. The CDR3 has 16 amino acids. The CDR3 region is CASSPKSGGPGNTIYF. CDR3 bases: TGTGCCAGCAGTCCCAAATCAGGGGGCCCTGGAAACACCATATATTTT.

The V and J genes are TRBV27 and TRBJ2-7; no firm D call. The CDR3 is 13 residues long. Per germline, CDR1 MNHEY and CDR2 SMNVEV (reference sequence). Trimming took 5 bases from V and 1 from J, leaving 9 bases between them. This CDR3 is CASSGHGSYEQYF. The CDR3 coding sequence is TGTGCCAGCAGTGGGCACGGATCCTACGAGCAGTACTTC.

The sample holds a few counts of this clonotype. J is TRBJ2-3 and V is TRBV12-3 or TRBV12-4, with 10 bases that match TRBD2. V shed 3 bases and J 3 bases; nucleotides not matched to a gene: 3. The CDR3 spans 15 residues. The CDR3 DNA sequence: TGTGCCAGCAGTTTTCTAGCGGGGGCGACAGATACGCAGTATTTT. It specifies CASSFLAGATDTQYF.

There are a few counts of this clonotype. The chain joins TRBV12-3 or TRBV12-4 to TRBJ2-7; no definite D call. Trimming took off 2 bases at V and 7 bases at J, with 9 bases between the two ends. The CDR3 is 12 residues long. The CDR3 is CASSLSVGEQYF. The CDR3 DNA is TGTGCCAGCAGTTTATCAGTGGGAGAGCAGTACTTC.

J is TRBJ1-1 and V is TRBV6-2 or TRBV6-3; a possible D gene is TRBD1 (6 bases). V was cut by 6 bases and J by 2 bases, with 13 bases left in between. CDR1 and CDR2 from the germline V gene are MNHEY and SVGEGT. The CDR3 is 14 residues long. CDR3 nucleotide sequence: TGTGCCAGCAGCTCCGGACAGAGAAACACTGAAGCTTTCTTT. Its translation is CASSSGQRNTEAFF.